The 2 T cell receptor beta chains below were found in one sample sequenced in a study of T cell responses to AZD1222 COVID-19 vaccine (dated by TCRdb to the early 2020s). Receptor amplification or capture employed the immunoSEQ multiplex PCR assay. The source is immuneACCESS, and TCRdb retained only in-frame sequences with V and J called. Part of the clones is not carried over; for the studies checked, unresolved V genes explain less than half of this, and the remainder is unexplained. This sample lists more than 85,000 clones; about 88% were detected once. The ten largest clones represent roughly a sixth of the sample. Explained via the paper, the time point label denotes: baseline before first vaccination. The source was peripheral blood, collected on day 0 of AZD1222 vaccination. These receptors came from an adult in good health.

This chain connects TRBV27 to TRBJ2-5; the match to TRBD2 covers 8 bases. The germline gives CDR1 MNHEY, CDR2 SMNVEV (reference sequence). This CDR3 has 14 amino acids. Trimming removed 6 bases from V and 2 bases from J; junction bases left unmatched: 5. The CDR3 DNA is TGTGCCAGCAGGCGGGCTAGCGGGCAAGAGACCCAGTACTTC. Translating it yields CASRRASGQETQYF.

This chain links TRBV12-5 with TRBJ2-5; 8 bases line up with TRBD2. V lost 5 bases and J lost 2; bases outside the gene matches: 7. CDR3 length equals 15 residues. Germline CDR1 and CDR2: LGHNT and FRNRAP. The CDR3 DNA sequence: TGTGCTAGTGGTCCGCGACTAGCGAGTCAAGAGACCCAGTACTTC. It yields the protein CASGPRLASQETQYF.